The present T cell receptor beta chain was sequenced within a study of low-dose radiotherapy and immunotherapy resistance in tumors. Both TCRalpha and TCRbeta chains were reverse transcribed with V-gene-specific primers. A constant-region primer paired with the V-primer adapter amplified TCRs over about 18 PCR cycles. MiXCR, run by TCRdb on the reads, gives a single entry per CDR3 protein. The table lists fewer than 95,000 distinct CDR3 sequences, 9% to 9.5% of them singletons. CDR1 and CDR2 (germline): LGHDT, YNNKEL (reference sequence). The CDR3 length is 15 residues. The V and J ends lost 2 bases and 5 bases respectively, with 15 bases between them. Time point specified: before trial treatment. Treatment combined nivolumab, ipilimumab, aspirin, low-dose cyclophosphamide and low-dose radiotherapy in a dose-escalation trial.

This receptor was taken from a male donor with prostate cancer. The rearrangement uses TRBV3-1 and TRBJ2-5; TRBD2 might be the D (5 bases). Sequencing used PBMCs, obtained before treatment. In DNA, the CDR3 is TGTGCCAGCAGCCAATCCCCGGCCTCGGGGGAGACCCAGTACTTC. It yields the protein CASSQSPASGETQYF.